This T cell receptor (beta chain) was sequenced during a study of blood T cell repertoires in COVID-19. At the level of the study: The study drew acute and convalescent COVID-19 samples from the United States, Italy and Spain.

The length of the CDR3 is 16 residues. Germline CDR1 and CDR2: MNHEY and SVGAGI. Deletions cut 0 bases from V and 4 bases from J, with 15 bases between. Per the original methods: How many nucleated cells were present was estimated from reference gene primer amplification. TCRdb keeps only in-frame clones here, not all; method: immunoSEQ multiplex PCR. The V and J calls and the clone size are those of that table, but D and trimming were determined from the DNA. The data contain approximately 190,000 clones, roughly four fifths of them singletons. This chain links TRBV6-5 with TRBJ2-5; weak D call: TRBD1 (6 bases). This clonotype originated in a man aged 25 to 40 with active or convalescent COVID-19. Material for sequencing was peripheral blood. The CDR3 DNA follows: TGTGCCAGCAGTTACTCGGAAGGGGGTGCTGTAGAGACCCAGTACTTC. It yields the protein CASSYSEGGAVETQYF.